This passage covers 24 T cell receptor beta chains from one sample sequenced in a study of T-cell reconstitution after alpha-beta-depleted transplantation in children. Unique molecular identifiers featured in how the TCRbeta library was prepared. TCRdb passed the PCR reads through MiXCR, listing each CDR3 protein once. In the table there are 90,000 to 130,000 distinct CDR3 sequences, 10% of which are singletons. Material: PBMCs from the stem cell graft donor, obtained from the stem cell graft. The origin of the receptors is a human donor who donated a stem cell graft to a child with acute lymphoblastic leukemia.

This clonotype has a count of ten or more. This chain joins TRBV4-3 and TRBJ1-2; D ambiguous. CDR3 size: 14 residues. Germline V gene lookup returns CDR1 LGHNA and CDR2 YSLEER. V gave up 0 bases and J gave up 4 bases, with 9 bases separating them. This chain's CDR3 is CASSQDRGPYGYTF. In nucleotides, the CDR3 is TGCGCCAGCAGCCAAGATCGCGGGCCCTATGGCTACACCTTC.

The chain links TRBV19 to TRBJ1-5; possibly TRBD1 for D (5 bases). Germline assignment: CDR1 LNHDA and CDR2 SQIVND (reference sequence). This CDR3 is built from 15 residues. Trimming took off 1 base at V and 2 bases at J, with 9 bases between the two ends. The CDR3 bases are TGTGCCAGTAGTATAGGCGGGGCCGGCAATCAGCCCCAGCATTTT. The encoded protein is CASSIGGAGNQPQHF.

The V gene is TRBV30, the J gene TRBJ2-2; D is perhaps TRBD2 (5 bases). The germline gives CDR1 GTSNPN, CDR2 SVGIG (reference sequence). The ends were cut back, 0 bases at V and 3 bases at J, with 5 bases in the middle. CDR3 length: 13 amino acids. The CDR3 loop is CAWSVGDTGELFF. The CDR3 DNA sequence: TGTGCCTGGAGTGTCGGGGACACCGGGGAGCTGTTTTTT.

This clonotype was observed many times. The J gene is TRBJ2-1, the V gene TRBV6-1; no clear D gene. The CDR3 runs 14 residues. V was cut by 4 bases and J by 8 bases, with 15 bases left in between. Germline V gene data show CDR1 as MNHNS and CDR2 as SASEGT. CDR3 in DNA: TGTGCCAGCAGTGTGAACCGGGCCCGGGATGAGCAGTTCTTC. Translating gives CASSVNRARDEQFF.

This clonotype was seen many times. This chain links TRBV25-1 with TRBJ2-2, with 12 bases matching TRBD1. Trimming took 4 bases from V and 4 from J; bases not matched to a gene: 7. The CDR3 sequence is 17 residues long. CDR1 is MGHDK and CDR2 is SYGVNS in the germline V gene. This CDR3 reads CASSGRDRGLVTGELFF. CDR3 coding DNA: TGTGCCAGCAGTGGTCGGGACAGGGGGCTTGTCACCGGGGAGCTGTTTTTT.

This clonotype was recorded at least ten times. The V call is TRBV5-1, the J call TRBJ1-1, with D possibly matching TRBD1 (5 bases). V was trimmed by 4 bases and J by 3 bases, leaving 10 bases between them. The CDR3 consists of 13 residues. Looked up from germline, CDR1 is SGHRS and CDR2 is YFSETQ. CDR3 protein: CASSEGVYTEAFF. The CDR3 DNA reads as TGCGCCAGCAGCGAAGGGGTATACACTGAAGCTTTCTTT.

This clonotype was detected ten times or more. V and J are TRBV7-2 and TRBJ2-6; D may be TRBD2 (5 bases). V dropped 5 bases and J dropped 1 base, with 9 bases sitting between them. Germline V gene lookup returns CDR1 SGHTA and CDR2 FQGNSA. The CDR3 runs 15 residues. The CDR3 sequence: CASSPGGSGANVLTF. The CDR3 DNA follows: TGTGCCAGCAGCCCCGGCGGGTCTGGGGCCAACGTCCTGACTTTC.

The V and J genes are TRBV6-2 or TRBV6-3 and TRBJ2-7; TRBD2 agrees at 9 bases. The CDR3 totals 16 residues. With 4 bases clipped from V and 5 bases from J, the junction kept 12 bases outside the gene matches. Germline values: CDR1 MNHEY, CDR2 SVGEGT. Written as DNA, the CDR3 is TGTGCCAGCAGTTCCTCCCATAGCGGGGGTCTGGACGAGCAGTACTTC. Translated: CASSSSHSGGLDEQYF.

V and J are TRBV29-1 and TRBJ1-1; D is ambiguous. Trimming removed 7 bases at V and 5 bases at J, with 11 bases between. This CDR3 region has 11 residues. Germline V CDR1 and CDR2: SQVTM, ANQGSEA. This chain's CDR3 is CSAWEKTEAFF. The CDR3 DNA reads as TGCAGCGCGTGGGAAAAGACTGAAGCTTTCTTT.

As regards this clonotype: The junction departs from the called germline gene at one end, perhaps through a read error. The chain couples TRBV3-1 to TRBJ2-1; 8 bases map to TRBD1. The CDR3 spans 17 residues. Germline loops: CDR1 LGHDT, CDR2 YNNKEL (reference sequence). CDR3 sequence: CACSQDQRQGFWNEQFF. In DNA form, the CDR3 reads TGTGCCTGCAGCCAAGACCAGAGACAGGGGTTCTGGAATGAGCAGTTCTTC.

A remark on this clonotype: A read error is possible here, since a much larger clone lies one base away. The chain combines TRBV6-5 with TRBJ2-7; 7 bases are shared with TRBD1. The CDR3 is 16 amino acids. From germline, CDR1 is MNHEY and CDR2 SVGAGI. The CDR3 sequence is CSSSYSGTVPFSEQYF. CDR3 nucleotide sequence: TGTTCCAGCAGTTACTCGGGGACAGTTCCCTTTAGCGAGCAGTACTTC.

This clonotype was detected many times. The chain uses TRBV6-2 or TRBV6-3 and TRBJ2-1; D is unclear. CDR3 length: 14 amino acids. Germline lookup yields CDR1 MNHEY and CDR2 SVGEGT. Trimming took off 5 bases at V and 7 bases at J, with 15 bases between the two ends. CDR3 amino acids: CASSPVAPANEQFF. The DNA of the CDR3 is TGTGCCAGCAGTCCCGTAGCCCCGGCGAATGAGCAGTTCTTC.

As concerns this clonotype: This may arise from a read error, as a much more abundant clone is one base away. The V call is TRBV12-3 or TRBV12-4, the J call TRBJ2-1; TRBD2 matches 11 bases. V shed 6 bases and J 7 bases; nucleotides not matched to a gene: 11. The CDR3 is made up of 16 amino acids. The chain's CDR3 is CASRARSGGAANEQFF. The DNA for the CDR3 is TGTGCCAGCAGGGCCCGTAGCGGGGGGGCCGCGAATGAGCAGTTCTTC.

This clonotype appeared many times. The chain couples TRBV12-3 or TRBV12-4 to TRBJ2-5; TRBD2 might be the D (6 bases). The V and J ends lost 5 bases and 3 bases respectively, with 13 bases between them. The CDR3 covers 14 residues. This chain's CDR3 is CASSPSGSKETQYF. The CDR3 bases are TGTGCCAGCAGTCCTTCCGGGAGCAAAGAGACCCAGTACTTC.

Ten or more counts support this clonotype. The V gene is TRBV7-2, the J gene TRBJ2-3, with 10 bases aligning to TRBD2. The V and J ends lost 3 bases and 0 bases, in that order; junction bases with no gene match: 9. Germline V gene lookup returns CDR1 SGHTA and CDR2 FQGNSA. The length of the CDR3 is 18 residues. This CDR3 reads CASSLAHATSGSTDTQYF. The CDR3 DNA follows: TGTGCCAGCAGCTTGGCGCATGCGACTAGCGGGAGCACAGATACGCAGTATTTT.

This clonotype was recorded at least ten times. This sequence joins TRBV20-1 and TRBJ2-5, with D possibly matching TRBD2 (5 bases). Germline values: CDR1 DFQATT, CDR2 SNEGSKA (reference sequence). Trimming took off 3 bases at V and 5 bases at J, with 13 bases between the two ends. The CDR3 contains 13 residues. The CDR3 reads CSASSGSRETQYF. CDR3 sequence (DNA): TGCAGTGCTAGTTCGGGGTCCCGGGAGACCCAGTACTTC.

In its sample, this clonotype was seen many times. The J gene is TRBJ1-2, the V gene TRBV5-5; D perhaps matches TRBD1 (6 bases). This CDR3 region has 14 residues. The germline gives CDR1 SGHKS, CDR2 YYEKEE (reference sequence). V was shortened by 5 bases and J by 3 bases, with 14 bases between the two germline ends. The CDR3 loop is CASSSWGRDYGYTF. The CDR3 nucleotides are TGTGCCAGCAGTTCTTGGGGGCGAGACTATGGCTACACCTTC.

This clonotype was counted at least ten times. The V call is TRBV9, the J call TRBJ1-3; D might be TRBD1 (6 bases). Germline V lookup: CDR1 SGDLS, CDR2 YYNGEE. V lost 4 bases to trimming and J lost 3 bases, with 17 bases between them. The CDR3 runs 16 residues. CDR3: CASSLRQADNGNTIYF. The CDR3, as DNA: TGTGCCAGCAGCTTGAGACAGGCCGACAATGGAAACACCATATATTTT.

This clonotype was found many times. The chain couples TRBV24-1 to TRBJ2-5; weak D call: TRBD1 (6 bases). This CDR3 region has 14 residues. Looked up from germline, CDR1 is KGHDR and CDR2 is SFDVKD. V was trimmed by 5 bases and J by 2 bases, leaving 11 bases between them. The CDR3 region is CATSGSTGQETQYF. The CDR3 DNA reads TGTGCCACCAGTGGTAGTACAGGGCAAGAGACCCAGTACTTC.

This clonotype was observed at least ten times. The CDR3 coding sequence is TGTGCCAGCAGGACCGACACCGGGGAGCTGTTTTTT. Translation gives CASRTDTGELFF. The V call is TRBV2, the J call TRBJ2-2; D remains ambiguous. V shed 6 bases and J shed 3 bases, with 5 bases lying between them. The germline V gene has CDR1 SNHLY and CDR2 FYNNEI. This CDR3 spans 12 amino acids.

Turning to this clonotype: A clone one base away is much larger, so this may be a read error. V and J are TRBV9 and TRBJ2-7, with D perhaps matching TRBD1 or TRBD2 (5 bases each). V lost 3 bases to trimming and J lost 5 bases, with 12 bases between them. The CDR3 is 13 amino acids. CDR1 is SGDLS, CDR2 YYNGEE, per germline. The CDR3 region has the DNA TGTGCCAGCAGCGCCCCAGGGAGCCACGAGCAGTACTTC. Amino acids: CASSAPGSHEQYF.

This clonotype came up many times. The chain has TRBV30 and TRBJ1-6, with D maybe TRBD1 (5 bases). The V gene lost 1 base and the J gene lost 8 bases, with 18 bases spanning the gap. The germline V gene has CDR1 GTSNPN and CDR2 SVGIG (reference sequence). The CDR3 consists of 16 residues. CDR3 nucleotide sequence: TGTGCCTGGAGTGCCCCGGGGCCACACGGAGATTCACCCCTCCACTTT. Protein sequence: CAWSAPGPHGDSPLHF.

This clonotype has a count of ten or more. The V gene is TRBV5-8, the J gene TRBJ2-2; D is unclear. V was cut by 5 bases and J by 1 base, with 12 bases left in between. CDR3 size: 15 residues. CDR1 and CDR2 (germline): SGHTS, YDEGEE. The CDR3 loop is CASSLKMGNTGELFF. In nucleotides, the CDR3 is TGTGCCAGCAGTTTGAAAATGGGGAACACCGGGGAGCTGTTTTTT.

The table lists this clonotype with many counts. This chain links TRBV12-3 or TRBV12-4 with TRBJ2-7, with 9 bases fitting TRBD1. This CDR3 comprises 15 residues. The V gene end was trimmed by 5 bases and the J gene end by 7 bases; junction bases not matched to a gene: 12. The CDR3 is CASSLAGTGQREQYF. The DNA of the CDR3 is TGTGCCAGCAGTCTCGCCGGGACAGGGCAAAGGGAGCAGTACTTC.